This T cell receptor beta chain was profiled in a study of identical twins. Template switching added a universal primer site; cDNA carried unique molecular identifiers. A single record per CDR3 protein comes from TCRdb applying MiXCR to the 5' RACE reads. The table lists around 510,000 distinct CDR3 sequences, 14% of them singletons. This clonotype was recorded at least ten times. The same specimen was also included in a second study, on yellow fever vaccine responses in identical twins.

The TCR originated in a woman aged 18-35 years in good health. Material for sequencing was CD4+ T cells sorted from blood.

CDR3 sequence reads: CASRQDRDNQPQHF. CDR3 bases: TGTGCCAGCAGGCAGGACAGGGACAATCAGCCCCAGCATTTT. The chain recombines TRBV6-1 with TRBJ1-5; TRBD1 matches at 8 bases. The V gene's germline CDR1 is MNHNS and CDR2 SASEGT. Trimming at V came to 6 bases and at J to 3 bases, leaving 4 bases not matched to a gene. The CDR3 length is 14 residues.